This T cell receptor beta chain was found in a study of T cells in Graves' hyperthyroidism and ophthalmopathy. The study, taken as a whole, reports: Blood also contained most expanded thyroid clonotypes above 0.001.

Concerning this clonotype itself: Its cognate antigen is unknown.

V was pared by 5 bases and J by 7 bases, with 6 bases of the junction left unmatched. This CDR3 has 13 residues. Germline values: CDR1 DFQATT, CDR2 SNEGSKA (reference sequence). Criteria for exclusion of patients were uncontrolled infection, other autoimmune disease, pregnancy or lactation. The PBMCs had their origin in less than 13 ml of fresh peripheral blood. Researchers amplified the TCR beta CDR3 regions from RNA transcripts. A first-round RT-PCR of the TCR CDR3 used the HTBI primer set. TCRdb ran MiXCR on the multiplex PCR reads and lists one entry per CDR3 protein. The sample carries 350,000 or so distinct CDR3 sequences, approximately 18% recorded once.

Sequenced sample: blood. This sequence joins TRBV20-1 and TRBJ2-7, with 12 bases identical to TRBD2. The clonotype was recovered from a woman aged 40 to 55 with Graves' ophthalmopathy. In nucleotides, the CDR3 is TGCAGTGCTGGGGGACTAGCGGGTAGAGAGCAGTACTTC. Translation: CSAGGLAGREQYF.